Only a few counts were recorded for the clone carrying this T cell receptor beta chain. Each CDR3 protein gets one entry after TCRdb re-called the RT-PCR reads with MiXCR. The sample gives fewer than 500,000 distinct CDR3 sequences, more than 15% of which show up once; around 7.2% is in the top ten. This sample was included in a study of patients and donors after allogeneic stem cell transplantation. The CDR3 runs to 15 residues. The V call is TRBV21-1, the J call TRBJ1-3. TRBV21-1 is an annotated pseudogene. This sequence originates from a human donor who was either an allogeneic HSCT recipient or a stem cell or donor lymphocyte infusion donor (not recorded which). It is not recorded whose cells these are; they may come from a transplant donor. Sequencing was carried out using blood, either unsorted or a sorted T cell fraction (not recorded which). In DNA form, the CDR3 reads TGTGCCAGCAGCAAAGATGGAGCATCTGGAAACACCATATATTTT. Protein sequence: CASSKDGASGNTIYF.